Included here is one T cell receptor (beta chain) sequence, with context. This sample is drawn from a study of blood T cell repertoires in COVID-19. Study-wide background: PBMCs, B-cell-depleted T cells, or T cells provided the cDNA or gDNA that made up the material.

V was trimmed by 8 bases and J by 5 bases, leaving 15 bases between them. The CDR3 runs 13 residues. From germline, CDR1 is MNHEY and CDR2 SVGAGI. Original analysis: Amplification from reference gene primers served as the basis for estimated nucleated cell counts. TCRdb keeps only in-frame clones here, not all; method: immunoSEQ multiplex PCR. V and J calls and clone size come straight from that table; D and trimming were deduced from the DNA. The sample has about 160,000 clones; roughly 84% are singletons. The rearrangement links TRBV6-5 to TRBJ2-5, with D possibly matching TRBD1 (6 bases). This TCR was recovered from a woman older than 75 with active or convalescent COVID-19. Material: peripheral blood. The CDR3 region has the DNA TGTGCCAGCCTAATGACAGGACAGGAGACCCAGTACTTC. It specifies CASLMTGQETQYF.